A selection of T cell receptor beta chains follows, all from one sample in a study of cytomegalovirus exposure and HLA in healthy donors. Produced via immunoSEQ multiplex PCR; TCRdb's table is partial and in-frame only. Of approximately 140,000 clones listed, 70% to 85% are singletons. The sample was PBMCs. The receptor source for this set is a woman in her thirties or forties in good health and CMV-seronegative. Each CDR3 is given with its conserved first and last residue. Each record gives: V gene, clone size, D gene, J gene, CDR3 protein, CDR3 DNA. A D gene is named only where the DNA matches it firmly. A row's size may be missing; if present it is once, few, many or a size class.

>TRBV5-1|.|.|TRBJ1-2
CASSLATGGYGYTF
TGCGCCAGCAGCTTGGCCACGGGGGGGTATGGCTACACCTTC
>TRBV28|.|TRBD1|TRBJ2-7
CASSSTGTSISYEQYF
TGTGCCAGCAGTTCGACAGGGACCTCGATCTCCTACGAGCAGTACTTC
>TRBV27|.|.|TRBJ2-6
CASGGVSSGANVLTF
TGTGCCAGCGGAGGGGTTAGCTCTGGGGCCAACGTCCTGACTTTC
>TRBV5-1|once|TRBD1|TRBJ2-7
CASSPLGTGVREQYF
TGCGCCAGCAGCCCGCTCGGGACAGGGGTTCGCGAGCAGTACTTC
>TRBV5-1|.|TRBD1|TRBJ2-2
CASSLRTGAHTGELFF
TGCGCCAGCAGCTTGAGGACAGGGGCCCACACCGGGGAGCTGTTTTTT
>TRBV2|once|.|TRBJ2-7
CASSVNEQYF
TGTGCCAGCAGTGTTAACGAGCAGTACTTC
>TRBV5-4|.|.|TRBJ1-5
CATTDGVQPQHF
TGTGCCACCACGGACGGGGTTCAGCCCCAGCATTTT
>TRBV5-6|.|TRBD2|TRBJ2-7
CASNTGGWGGVDEQYF
TGTGCCAGCAACACCGGCGGGTGGGGGGGGGTCGACGAGCAGTACTTC
>TRBV4-1|.|TRBD2|TRBJ2-7
CASSQLGLAGNEQYF
TGCGCCAGCAGCCAATTGGGACTAGCGGGGAACGAGCAGTACTTC
>TRBV9|.|TRBD1|TRBJ1-1
CASSVDYGQGYTEAFF
TGTGCCAGCAGCGTTGATTACGGACAGGGGTACACTGAAGCTTTCTTT
>TRBV28|.|.|TRBJ1-2
CASIQGSGYTF
TGTGCCAGCATCCAGGGAAGCGGCTACACCTTC
>TRBV2|.|.|TRBJ1-4
CASSDIYVRVGEKLFF
TGTGCCAGCAGTGATATTTATGTCAGGGTCGGAGAAAAACTGTTTTTT
>TRBV5-1|.|TRBD1|TRBJ2-7
CASMGQTYEQYF
TGCGCCAGCATGGGACAGACTTACGAGCAGTACTTC